One T cell receptor (beta chain) is described in this entry. Its antigen is not known. V was trimmed by 6 bases and J by 10 bases, leaving 16 bases between them. The V gene's germline CDR1 is ENHRY and CDR2 SYGVKD. The CDR3 runs to 13 residues. The sample belongs to a study of cytomegalovirus exposure and HLA in healthy donors. PCR involved 60 Vbeta and 13 Jbeta primers. Some clones are missing from TCRdb's copy, which holds only in-frame ones; the method was immunoSEQ multiplex PCR. Altogether over 100,000 clones are present, 60% to 80% being singletons, with the ten largest covering roughly 5%. Overall study findings and caveats: Later on, an analysis found that several of the most significant clusters appeared to be linked to common viral pathogens, which included parvovirus B19. As was reported, the classifier diagnosed cytomegalovirus status with high specificity and sensitivity.

Sample: PBMCs. The V call is TRBV10-3, the J call TRBJ1-5; a possible D gene is TRBD1 (5 bases). This sequence originates from a man in his sixties in good health and CMV-seropositive. CDR3 nucleotides: TGTGCCATCAGGGGGCAGGGTCAGGGACCCCAGCATTTT. It specifies CAIRGQGQGPQHF.